Listed here are 30 T cell receptor beta chains from one sample, sequenced in a study of CD8+ T cells in alopecia areata. Treatment in this sample: oral pan-JAK inhibitor, 5-10 mg twice daily. Reverse transcription of extracted RNA yielded cDNA, which provided the sequencing template. Only in-frame clones appear in the TCRdb table, and some are missing; sequencing was by immunoSEQ multiplex PCR. The repertoire holds about 120,000 clones, 50% to 75% seen once, with 12% in the top ten. This specimen consisted of CD8+ T cells sorted from blood, obtained at week 24, from a patient treated with tofacitinib. Receptors originate from a human donor with alopecia areata.

In its sample, this clone was seen many times. The chain uses TRBV6-4 and TRBJ2-4, with 10 nucleotides matching TRBD2. Trimming at V came to 2 bases and at J to 7 bases, leaving 2 bases not matched to a gene. The germline V gene encodes CDR1 MRHNA and CDR2 SNTAGT. The CDR3 loop spans 14 amino acids. CDR3 nucleotide sequence: TGTGCCAGCAGTGACAGCGGGGGGGCCAACATTCAGTACTTC. It yields the protein CASSDSGGANIQYF.

In its sample, this clone was seen a few times. The J gene is TRBJ2-2, the V gene TRBV7-9; D gene unclear. Germline V gene sequence: CDR1 SEHNR, CDR2 FQNEAQ (reference sequence). This CDR3 region has 10 residues. Trimming left V 9 bases short and J 3 bases short, with 2 bases between. The CDR3 bases are TGTGCCAGTGACACCGGGGAGCTGTTTTTT. Translated: CASDTGELFF.

The gene calls are TRBV9 and TRBJ2-3; D remains unclear. Per germline, CDR1 SGDLS and CDR2 YYNGEE. The V end lost 4 bases, the J end lost 2 bases, and 14 bases lay between the germline ends. The CDR3 runs 15 residues. CDR3 residues: CASSPRDHFTDTQYF. CDR3 sequence (DNA): TGTGCCAGCAGCCCCCGTGACCATTTCACAGATACGCAGTATTTT. The variable domain in full, completed from reference TRBV9 and TRBJ2-3, reads DSGVTQTPKHLITATGQRVTLRCSPRSGDLSVYWYQQSLDQGLQFLIQYYNGEERAKGNILERFSAQQFPDLHSELNLSSLELGDSALYFCASSPRDHFTDTQYFGPGTRLTVL.

This clone was counted a few times. J is TRBJ1-2 and V is TRBV7-9; TRBD1 matches 9 bases. CDR1 is SEHNR and CDR2 is FQNEAQ in the germline V gene (reference sequence). Unmatched junction bases numbered 9, after V lost 6 bases and J lost 4 bases. The CDR3 runs to 15 residues. The CDR3 is CASSLAGTGTYGYTF. CDR3 DNA sequence: TGTGCCAGCAGTCTCGCCGGGACAGGGACCTATGGCTACACCTTC.

The V and J genes are TRBV27 and TRBJ2-3; unclear D gene. The CDR3 is 12 residues long. V was clipped by 5 bases and J by 6 bases, with 9 bases between them. Germline V lookup: CDR1 MNHEY, CDR2 SMNVEV (reference sequence). The CDR3 sequence: CASSKYGDTQYF. The CDR3 DNA follows: TGTGCCAGCAGTAAATATGGGGATACGCAGTATTTT.

The chain employs TRBV7-9 and TRBJ1-2, with D possibly being TRBD1 (5 bases). There are 14 residues in the CDR3. Germline V gene lookup returns CDR1 SEHNR and CDR2 FQNEAQ (reference sequence). Trimming removed 2 bases from V and 6 bases from J, with 13 bases in between. The DNA for the CDR3 is TGTGCCAGCAGCTTATCCGGGACTCCAAATGGCTACACCTTC. Its translation: CASSLSGTPNGYTF.

The V and J genes are TRBV14 and TRBJ1-1; D gene ambiguous. V lost 1 base, J lost 7 bases, and 10 bases lay in between. CDR1 is SGHDN and CDR2 is FVKESK in the germline V gene. This CDR3 comprises 13 residues. The CDR3 here is CASSQVAQIEAFF. The CDR3 nucleotides read TGTGCCAGCAGCCAAGTAGCACAGATTGAAGCTTTCTTT.

This clone has a single count. The chain employs TRBV29-1 and TRBJ1-4; D unresolved. This CDR3 spans 14 amino acids. V was cut by 2 bases and J by 0 bases, with 7 bases left in between. Germline loops: CDR1 SQVTM, CDR2 ANQGSEA. The CDR3 region has the DNA TGCAGCGTTGAACCACTGGCAACTAATGAAAAACTGTTTTTT. This encodes CSVEPLATNEKLFF. Together with reference TRBV29-1 and TRBJ1-4, the CDR3 gives the full variable domain: SAVISQKPSRDICQRGTSLTIQCQVDSQVTMMFWYRQQPGQSLTLIATANQGSEATYESGFVIDKFPISRPNLTFSTLTVSNMSPEDSSIYLCSVEPLATNEKLFFGSGTQLSVL.

This chain uses TRBV27 with TRBJ1-2; D call uncertain. Looked up from germline, CDR1 is MNHEY and CDR2 is SMNVEV (reference sequence). Trimming took off 7 bases at V and 8 bases at J, with 2 bases between the two ends. The CDR3 extends over 8 amino acids. The CDR3: CASKGYTF. The CDR3, as DNA: TGTGCCAGCAAGGGCTACACCTTC.

The CDR3 loop reads CASSSWEFGTDTQYF. CDR3 DNA: TGTGCCAGCAGCTCGTGGGAGTTCGGGACAGATACGCAGTATTTT. The rearrangement joins TRBV7-9 to TRBJ2-3; weak D call: TRBD2 (5 bases). Between the trimmed V and J ends, which lost 4 bases and 3 bases, there was a span of 14 bases. Germline V gene data show CDR1 as SEHNR and CDR2 as FQNEAQ (reference sequence). The CDR3 length is 15 residues.

The gene calls are TRBV11-3 and TRBJ2-7; D call uncertain. The CDR3 totals 14 residues. Trimming shortened V by 5 bases and J by 1 base, and 12 bases separated the two germline ends. Germline V lookup: CDR1 SGHNT, CDR2 YENEEA. This CDR3 reads CASSPSLGSYEQYF. The CDR3 DNA reads TGTGCCAGCAGCCCGAGTCTGGGTTCCTACGAGCAGTACTTC. Variable domain in full (rest from reference TRBV11-3 and TRBJ2-7): EAGVVQSPRYKIIEKKQPVAFWCNPISGHNTLYWYLQNLGQGPELLIRYENEEAVDDSQLPKDRFSAERLKGVDSTLKIQPAELGDSAVYLCASSPSLGSYEQYFGPGTRLTVT.

This clone was seen a handful of times. The chain combines TRBV6-1 with TRBJ2-7, with 7 bases aligning to TRBD1. With V trimmed by 7 bases and J by 6 bases, 6 bases remained unmatched. This CDR3 is 12 amino acids long. Germline V gene sequence: CDR1 MNHNS, CDR2 SASEGT. The CDR3: CASIDRALEQYF. The CDR3 DNA reads as TGTGCCAGCATCGACAGGGCACTCGAGCAGTACTTC.

This clone has just one count. J is TRBJ1-1 and V is TRBV4-2; D ambiguous. Germline CDR1 LGHNA, CDR2 YNFKEQ. V lost 0 bases to trimming and J lost 8 bases, with 10 bases between them. This CDR3 has 13 residues. In DNA form, the CDR3 reads TGTGCCAGCAGCCAAGAAGTTGGGAGGGAAGCTTTCTTT. Translating it yields CASSQEVGREAFF.

The rearrangement links TRBV19 to TRBJ2-1; 10 bases match TRBD1. The germline gives CDR1 LNHDA, CDR2 SQIVND (reference sequence). The CDR3 sequence is 15 residues long. Trimming took 4 bases from V and 8 from J; bases not matched to a gene: 8. CDR3: CASSTPGTGDDEQFF. The DNA for the CDR3 is TGTGCCAGTAGTACCCCCGGGACAGGGGACGATGAGCAGTTCTTC. Together with reference TRBV19 and TRBJ2-1, the CDR3 gives the full variable domain: DGGITQSPKYLFRKEGQNVTLSCEQNLNHDAMYWYRQDPGQGLRLIYYSQIVNDFQKGDIAEGYSVSREKKESFPLTVTSAQKNPTAFYLCASSTPGTGDDEQFFGPGTRLTVL.

The genes are TRBV5-4 and TRBJ2-5; no definite D call. CDR3 length: 12 amino acids. The germline gives CDR1 SGHNT, CDR2 YYREEE (reference sequence). The germline V and J ends were trimmed by 0 bases and 4 bases, with 4 bases remaining between them. CDR3 region: CASSLAGETQYF. CDR3 DNA: TGTGCCAGCAGCTTGGCGGGAGAGACCCAGTACTTC. The whole variable domain, remainder taken from reference TRBV5-4 and TRBJ2-5, is ETGVTQSPTHLIKTRGQQVTLRCSSQSGHNTVSWYQQALGQGPQFIFQYYREEENGRGNFPPRFSGLQFPNYSSELNVNALELDDSALYLCASSLAGETQYFGPGTRLLVL.

The genes are TRBV5-1 and TRBJ2-3; no definite D call. The CDR3 is 13 residues long. Trimming pared 4 bases from V and 2 bases from J, leaving 8 bases between. In germline, CDR1 is SGHRS, CDR2 YFSETQ. The CDR3 DNA sequence: TGCGCCAGCAGCCTAAGGGTCACAGATACGCAGTATTTT. Protein sequence: CASSLRVTDTQYF.

This rearrangement joins TRBV13 to TRBJ1-5; D gene unclear. V was cut by 0 bases and J by 1 base, with 4 bases left in between. The CDR3 covers 14 residues. Germline CDR1 and CDR2: PRHDT and FYEKMQ (reference sequence). The CDR3 protein is CASSLGASNQPQHF. The CDR3 DNA is TGTGCCAGCAGCTTAGGGGCGAGCAATCAGCCCCAGCATTTT.

This clone occurred a few times. V and J are TRBV19 and TRBJ1-1; D is possibly TRBD1 (5 bases). The CDR3 is 14 amino acids. CDR1 and CDR2 from the germline V gene are LNHDA and SQIVND (reference sequence). The V end lost 3 bases, the J end lost 8 bases, and 16 bases lay between the germline ends. The CDR3 DNA sequence: TGTGCCAGTAGTATCTTGGACACCTCCCTGGAAGCTTTCTTT. Its protein is CASSILDTSLEAFF.

V gene TRBV7-9 combines with J gene TRBJ2-2, with D possibly being TRBD1 (6 bases). V was shortened by 5 bases and J by 7 bases, with 17 bases between the two germline ends. Germline V gene sequence: CDR1 SEHNR, CDR2 FQNEAQ (reference sequence). The length of the CDR3 is 15 residues. The CDR3 region is CASSESQGRHGELFF. CDR3 in DNA: TGTGCCAGCAGCGAAAGCCAGGGGCGCCACGGGGAGCTGTTTTTT.

The chain links TRBV4-3 to TRBJ2-1, with TRBD2 identical over 9 bases. The V gene end was trimmed by 0 bases and the J gene end by 6 bases; junction bases not matched to a gene: 15. Germline V gene sequence: CDR1 LGHNA, CDR2 YSLEER. There are 19 residues in the CDR3. The CDR3 region is CASSQDLSASGEVVNEQFF. CDR3 coding DNA: TGCGCCAGCAGCCAAGATCTCAGTGCTAGCGGGGAGGTTGTCAATGAGCAGTTCTTC.

In its sample, this clone was seen a few times. The J gene is TRBJ2-7, the V gene TRBV9; D may be TRBD1 or TRBD2 (5 bases each). With 5 bases removed from V and 1 base from J, the gap between germline ends came to 10 bases. CDR1 and CDR2 (germline): SGDLS, YYNGEE. The CDR3 extends over 13 amino acids. CDR3 DNA sequence: TGTGCCAGCAGAAGGGACGGTTCCTACGAGCAGTACTTC. Amino acid sequence: CASRRDGSYEQYF.

This chain joins TRBV7-9 and TRBJ2-1, with 8 bases matching TRBD1. This CDR3 region has 15 residues. Losses at the gene ends were 5 bases for V and 3 bases for J; bases not matched to a gene: 6. CDR1 is SEHNR and CDR2 is FQNEAQ in the germline V gene (reference sequence). DNA of the CDR3: TGTGCCAGCAGCCTTCGGACAGGGCGCTACAATGAGCAGTTCTTC. Translating it yields CASSLRTGRYNEQFF.

This clone was picked up a small number of times. The chain employs TRBV21-1 and TRBJ2-7; TRBD1 was called by the table and not checked on the DNA. TRBV21-1 is reported as a pseudogene. CDR3 length equals 13 residues. CDR3 nucleotide sequence: TGTGCCAGGAGCCGGGACAGGGGCTACGAGCAGTACTTC. Translating gives CARSRDRGYEQYF.

The gene calls are TRBV25-1 and TRBJ2-3; TRBD2 agrees at 7 bases. The V gene end was trimmed by 3 bases and the J gene end by 4 bases; junction bases not matched to a gene: 4. The CDR3 contains 14 residues. Germline V lookup: CDR1 MGHDK, CDR2 SYGVNS. CDR3 in amino acids: CASSETGGPDTQYF. The CDR3 region has the DNA TGTGCCAGCAGTGAGACGGGGGGACCAGATACGCAGTATTTT.

This chain links TRBV9 with TRBJ2-5; D may match TRBD1 or TRBD2 (5 bases each). V was cut by 0 bases and J by 1 base, with 10 bases left in between. The CDR3 extends over 15 amino acids. Germline CDR1 reads SGDLS; CDR2 reads YYNGEE. CDR3 in DNA: TGTGCCAGCAGCGTAGTTGTAGGGACCCAAGAGACCCAGTACTTC. Its translation is CASSVVVGTQETQYF.

This clone was detected a few times. The V gene is TRBV7-2, the J gene TRBJ2-7; 8 bases are shared with TRBD1. V lost 3 bases, J lost 2 bases, and 6 bases stayed unmatched. This CDR3 is built from 15 residues. The V gene's germline CDR1 is SGHTA and CDR2 FQGNSA. CDR3 in amino acids: CASSFQGAGPYEQYF. The CDR3 coding sequence is TGTGCCAGCAGCTTTCAGGGGGCTGGACCCTACGAGCAGTACTTC.

The chain joins TRBV5-6 to TRBJ1-4, with D maybe TRBD1 (6 bases). The CDR3 totals 15 residues. Between the trimmed V and J ends, which lost 4 bases and 6 bases, there was a span of 16 bases. Germline V gene data show CDR1 as SGHDT and CDR2 as YYEEEE. The CDR3 coding sequence is TGTGCCAGCAGCGAACCAGGGGATTTGGATGAAAAACTGTTTTTT. Protein: CASSEPGDLDEKLFF.

Concerning this clone: At the DNA level, this CDR3 is encoded by other sequences in the same sample as well. The J gene is TRBJ2-7, the V gene TRBV27; perhaps D is TRBD1 or TRBD2 (5 bases each). V was shortened by 2 bases and J by 1 base, with 6 bases between the two germline ends. This CDR3 has 13 residues. Germline CDR1 and CDR2: MNHEY and SMNVEV (reference sequence). DNA of the CDR3: TGTGCCAGCAGTTTAGGGGGTTCCTACGAGCAGTACTTC. This codes for CASSLGGSYEQYF.

The chain links TRBV7-9 to TRBJ1-5, with TRBD1 identical over 7 bases. CDR1 and CDR2 from the germline V gene are SEHNR and FQNEAQ (reference sequence). The CDR3 has 16 residues. After removal of 7 bases from V and 5 bases from J, the junction contained 14 bases not matched to a gene. CDR3 sequence (DNA): TGTGCCAGCACCTCCGCCCCAGGGGGTCCAGATCAGCCCCAGCATTTT. It yields the protein CASTSAPGGPDQPQHF.

The chain uses TRBV6-5 and TRBJ2-7; TRBD1 aligns across 12 bases. There are 16 residues in the CDR3. After removal of 1 base from V and 4 bases from J, the junction contained 5 bases not matched to a gene. Germline values: CDR1 MNHEY, CDR2 SVGAGI. The CDR3: CASSYYEGQGAYEQYF. The CDR3 DNA reads as TGTGCCAGCAGTTACTACGAGGGACAGGGGGCGTACGAGCAGTACTTC.